The following is a T cell receptor beta chain sequence with its context. Its antigen is still unknown. Single viable CD3+CD4+CD8-CD45RO+ cells were sorted as the memory CD4+ T cells. The sample comes from a study of memory CD4+ T cells and cytomegalovirus serostatus. Trimming cost V 3 bases and J 8 bases, with 13 bases left between them. Germline V gene sequence: CDR1 GTSNPN, CDR2 SVGIG (reference sequence). The CDR3 is made up of 13 amino acids. Sequencing was performed with immunoSEQ multiplex PCR; in TCRdb, only in-frame clones are kept and a portion is missing. Among some 48,000 clones listed, about 77% were seen once. Study-wide findings and caveats: The CMV-associated TCR signature appears largely within the CD4+ memory repertoire. Of under 200 reported CMV TCRbeta sequences, under 80 were found in memory CD4+ repertoires.

Sequenced sample: memory CD4+ T cells from blood. The sequence derives from an adult in good health and CMV-seronegative. The chain has TRBV30 and TRBJ2-2; tentative D call: TRBD1 (6 bases). This CDR3 reads CAWSLIGTGELFF. For the CDR3, the DNA is TGTGCCTGGAGCCTCATAGGGACAGGGGAGCTGTTTTTT.